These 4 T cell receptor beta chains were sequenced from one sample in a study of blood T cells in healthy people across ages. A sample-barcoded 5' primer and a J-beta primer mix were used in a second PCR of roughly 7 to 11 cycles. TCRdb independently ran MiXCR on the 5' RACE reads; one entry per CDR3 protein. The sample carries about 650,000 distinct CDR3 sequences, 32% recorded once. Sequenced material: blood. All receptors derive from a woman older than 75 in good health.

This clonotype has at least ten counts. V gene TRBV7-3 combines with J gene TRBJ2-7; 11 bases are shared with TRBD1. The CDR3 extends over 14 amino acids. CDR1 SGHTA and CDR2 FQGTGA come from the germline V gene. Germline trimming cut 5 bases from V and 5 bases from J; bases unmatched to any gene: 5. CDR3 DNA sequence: TGTGCCAGCAGCACCGGACAGGGGGCCAACGAGCAGTACTTC. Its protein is CASSTGQGANEQYF.

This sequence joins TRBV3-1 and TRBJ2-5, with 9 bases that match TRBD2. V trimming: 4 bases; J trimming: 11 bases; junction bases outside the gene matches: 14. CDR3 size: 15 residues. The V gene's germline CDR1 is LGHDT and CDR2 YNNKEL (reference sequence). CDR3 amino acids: CASSPTAGGYNEQYF. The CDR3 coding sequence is TGTGCCAGCAGCCCGACAGCGGGGGGATACAATGAGCAGTACTTC.

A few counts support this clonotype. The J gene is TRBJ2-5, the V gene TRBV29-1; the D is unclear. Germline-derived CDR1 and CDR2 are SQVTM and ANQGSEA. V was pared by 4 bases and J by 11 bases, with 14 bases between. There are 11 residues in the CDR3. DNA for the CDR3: TGCAGCGTTGTGGGCTACGATGAGCAGTACTTC. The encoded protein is CSVVGYDEQYF.

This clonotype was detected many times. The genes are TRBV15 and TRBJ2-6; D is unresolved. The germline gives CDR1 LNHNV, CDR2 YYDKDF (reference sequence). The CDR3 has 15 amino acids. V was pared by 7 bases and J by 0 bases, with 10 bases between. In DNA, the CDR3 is TGTGCCACCACCCTATTCGGCTCTGGGGCCAACGTCCTGACTTTC. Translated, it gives CATTLFGSGANVLTF.